Listed here are 6 T cell receptor beta chains from one sample, sequenced in a study of cytomegalovirus exposure and HLA in healthy donors. Primers for the PCR totalled 60 Vbeta and 13 Jbeta. Sequencing was performed with immunoSEQ multiplex PCR; in TCRdb, only in-frame clones are kept and a portion is missing. The sample lists 60,000 to 90,000 clones, about 71% occurring once. The sequenced material came from PBMCs. All receptors derive from a woman in her forties or fifties in good health and CMV-seropositive.

The chain employs TRBV18 and TRBJ2-5; D possibly corresponds to TRBD2 (6 bases). This CDR3 has 14 residues. The V end lost 3 bases, the J end lost 0 bases, and 8 bases lay between the germline ends. Per germline, CDR1 KGHSH and CDR2 LQKENI. The CDR3 DNA sequence: TGTGCCAGCTCACCGGGCGGGGACCAAGAGACCCAGTACTTC. Amino acid sequence: CASSPGGDQETQYF.

The chain has TRBV5-1 and TRBJ2-2, with 8 nucleotides matching TRBD1. The ends lost 4 bases at V and 2 bases at J; junction bases unmatched: 7. Germline V gene lookup returns CDR1 SGHRS and CDR2 YFSETQ. The CDR3 length is 16 residues. CDR3 sequence reads: CASSGGGQGNTGELFF. The CDR3 DNA is TGCGCCAGCAGCGGGGGTGGACAGGGCAACACCGGGGAGCTGTTTTTT.

The gene calls are TRBV7-2 and TRBJ2-7, with 7 positions matching TRBD2. The CDR3 extends over 15 amino acids. The V gene's germline CDR1 is SGHTA and CDR2 FQGNSA. The V gene end was trimmed by 3 bases and the J gene end by 2 bases; junction bases not matched to a gene: 7. CDR3 DNA: TGTGCCAGCAGCTTGGGTAGCGGGTCCCCCTACGAGCAGTACTTC. Amino acids: CASSLGSGSPYEQYF.

This clone was counted between two and nine times. The sample carries other DNA sequences with the same CDR3. This rearrangement joins TRBV6-1 to TRBJ1-2, with 8 bases fitting TRBD1. V lost 4 bases to trimming and J lost 5 bases; unmatched junction nucleotides: 3. The germline V gene encodes CDR1 MNHNS and CDR2 SASEGT. The CDR3 runs to 13 residues. This CDR3 reads CASSATGEYGYTF. The CDR3 DNA follows: TGTGCCAGCAGTGCGACAGGGGAATATGGCTACACCTTC.

This clone was counted between two and nine times. This chain connects TRBV5-4 to TRBJ2-1; 7 nucleotides line up with TRBD2. Germline V gene data show CDR1 as SGHNT and CDR2 as YYREEE (reference sequence). V shed 4 bases and J 4 bases; nucleotides not matched to a gene: 8. This CDR3 comprises 15 residues. CDR3 protein: CASSPGLNDYNEQFF. In DNA, the CDR3 is TGTGCCAGCAGCCCGGGACTAAATGATTACAATGAGCAGTTCTTC.

Comment on this clone: This sample also contains other DNA sequences that code for the same CDR3. For the CDR3, the DNA is TGTGCCAGCAGCTCTACCTACGAGCAGTACTTC. As protein: CASSSTYEQYF. The chain employs TRBV7-2 and TRBJ2-7; D unresolved. The CDR3 contains 11 residues. From germline, CDR1 is SGHTA and CDR2 FQGNSA. V lost 4 bases and J 2 bases, leaving 3 bases between the germline ends.